This TCR beta chain was documented in a study of blood T cell repertoires in COVID-19. Study-level information: The United States, Italy and Spain supplied acute and convalescent COVID-19 samples. Sample material is recorded as cDNA or gDNA derived from T cells, B-cell-depleted T cells, or PBMCs.

Under the authors' procedure: Cell counts per sample came from amplifying reference gene primers. Sequencing was performed with immunoSEQ multiplex PCR; in TCRdb, only in-frame clones are kept and a portion is missing. D and trimming come from the DNA, and the V and J calls and clone size come from that table. The table records some 150,000 clones, more than 80% of them present only once. Germline loops: CDR1 MNHEY, CDR2 SMNVEV (reference sequence). The CDR3 contains 16 residues. V shed 5 bases, J shed 6 bases, and the junction held 13 bases outside the gene matches. The sequenced sample consisted of peripheral blood. The sequence derives from a human donor with acute or convalescent COVID-19. The donor label of this sample is uncertain. The J gene is TRBJ1-2, the V gene TRBV27; TRBD1 matches 9 bases. The CDR3 DNA follows: TGTGCCAGCAGTGCTAATGACAGGGGGTTTTCTAATGGCTACACCTTC. Its translation is CASSANDRGFSNGYTF.